The clone carrying this TCR beta chain was counted a few times. This entry is derived from a study of blood T cell repertoires in COVID-19. The overall study: The United States, Italy and Spain supplied acute and convalescent COVID-19 samples.

Authors' processing steps: Amplification of reference gene primers was used by the study to estimate nucleated cell counts. Sequencing was performed with immunoSEQ multiplex PCR; in TCRdb, only in-frame clones are kept and a portion is missing. V and J calls and clone size come straight from that table; D and trimming were deduced from the DNA. The sample includes around 250,000 clones, about 89% seen only once; the top ten take about 8.8%. This CDR3 comprises 15 residues. The germline V gene has CDR1 MNHEY and CDR2 SVGAGI. Germline trimming cut 2 bases from V and 6 bases from J; bases unmatched to any gene: 5.

V usage is TRBV6-5 and J usage is TRBJ1-2; 11 nucleotides match TRBD1. This sequence was found in a middle-aged man with active or convalescent COVID-19. Material for sequencing was peripheral blood. The CDR3, as DNA: TGTGCCAGCAGTTACCAAGGACAGGGGGCGAATGGCTACACCTTC. The encoded protein is CASSYQGQGANGYTF.